Presented here are 24 T cell receptor beta chains from one specimen sequenced in a study of control samples from healthy donors and cancer patients. Here immunoSEQ multiplex PCR was the method, and the copy in TCRdb shows in-frame clones only, minus some. The repertoire has about 140,000 clones, 92% of them found once; the top ten carry roughly 10%. Sequenced material: blood. The source is a man aged 25 to 40 in good health.

The genes are TRBV3-1 (or the pseudogene TRBV3-2) and TRBJ2-5, with 9 bases fitting TRBD2. Unmatched junction bases numbered 16, after V lost 4 bases and J lost 4 bases. This CDR3 comprises 18 residues. Germline V lookup: CDR1 LGHDT, CDR2 YNNKEL (reference sequence). In DNA form, the CDR3 reads TGTGCCAGCAGCCGGTACCCACGACTAGCGGCTAAGCGAGAGACCCAGTACTTC. It specifies CASSRYPRLAAKRETQYF.

The chain recombines TRBV19 with TRBJ1-1; D remains unclear. V shed 6 bases and J shed 3 bases, with 5 bases lying between them. The CDR3 is 11 amino acids. Per germline, CDR1 LNHDA and CDR2 SQIVND (reference sequence). This CDR3 reads CASRGYTEAFF. CDR3 in DNA: TGTGCCAGTAGGGGATACACTGAAGCTTTCTTT. The full variable domain, in which reference TRBV19 and TRBJ1-1 provide the parts outside the CDR3, is DGGITQSPKYLFRKEGQNVTLSCEQNLNHDAMYWYRQDPGQGLRLIYYSQIVNDFQKGDIAEGYSVSREKKESFPLTVTSAQKNPTAFYLCASRGYTEAFFGQGTRLTVV.

This rearrangement joins TRBV6-1 to TRBJ1-3; unclear D gene. Germline CDR1 and CDR2: MNHNS and SASEGT. Trimming removed 5 bases at V and 0 bases at J, with 8 bases between. The CDR3 length is 14 residues. The chain's CDR3 is CASSPPVSGNTIYF. As DNA, the CDR3 is TGTGCCAGCAGTCCCCCTGTCTCTGGAAACACCATATATTTT.

The chain links TRBV4-2 to TRBJ1-6; D not resolved. This CDR3 has 18 residues. Looked up from germline, CDR1 is LGHNA and CDR2 is YNFKEQ. The V end lost 0 bases, the J end lost 5 bases, and 17 bases lay between the germline ends. The CDR3 nucleotides read TGTGCCAGCAGCCAAGATCGTGCGGCGGTAACTAATAATTCACCCCTCCACTTT. It is translated as CASSQDRAAVTNNSPLHF.

The V and J genes are TRBV6-2 or TRBV6-3 and TRBJ1-2, with TRBD1 matching over 11 bases. The germline CDR1 and CDR2 sequences are MNHEY and SVGEGT. The CDR3 is 16 residues long. V gave up 6 bases and J gave up 2 bases; unmatched junction bases: 8. The CDR3 nucleotides read TGTGCCAGCAGCCCCTGGACAGGGGGCTTGAACTATGGCTACACCTTC. This codes for CASSPWTGGLNYGYTF.

The chain couples TRBV29-1 to TRBJ1-3, with D unclear. Germline loops: CDR1 SQVTM, CDR2 ANQGSEA. The CDR3 sequence is 13 residues long. Trimming removed 1 base at V and 2 bases at J, with 6 bases between. The CDR3 DNA reads TGCAGCGTTGAAGGTCATCCTGGAAACACCATATATTTT. Its protein is CSVEGHPGNTIYF.

In this sample, this clone turned up a few times. The chain joins TRBV6-2 or TRBV6-3 to TRBJ2-1, with D unresolved. Deletions cut 2 bases from V and 4 bases from J, with 9 bases between. CDR3 length: 14 amino acids. In germline, CDR1 is MNHEY, CDR2 SVGEGT. The CDR3 here is CASSYTPDYNEQFF. The DNA of the CDR3 is TGTGCCAGCAGTTACACCCCAGATTACAATGAGCAGTTCTTC.

This clone is a singleton in its sample. This chain joins TRBV9 and TRBJ1-6; D is possibly TRBD1 (6 bases). The CDR3 is made up of 14 amino acids. Per germline, CDR1 SGDLS and CDR2 YYNGEE. Trimming removed 1 base at V and 7 bases at J, with 9 bases between. In nucleotides, the CDR3 is TGTGCCAGCAGCGTATACAGGGAGAATTCACCCCTCCACTTT. It codes for CASSVYRENSPLHF. Based on the CDR3 plus reference TRBV9 and TRBJ1-6, the full variable domain is DSGVTQTPKHLITATGQRVTLRCSPRSGDLSVYWYQQSLDQGLQFLIQYYNGEERAKGNILERFSAQQFPDLHSELNLSSLELGDSALYFCASSVYRENSPLHFGNGTRLTVT.

This clone was counted only a few times. DNA for the CDR3: TGTGCCAGCAGTGACTCCCCCTCCGGGGAGCTGTTTTTT. It yields the protein CASSDSPSGELFF. V gene TRBV6-4 combines with J gene TRBJ2-2; no clear D gene. CDR3 length: 13 amino acids. V was clipped by 0 bases and J by 6 bases, with 5 bases between them. Per the germline V gene, CDR1 is MRHNA and CDR2 is SNTAGT.

The genes are TRBV14 and TRBJ1-6; D is ambiguous. This CDR3 has 14 residues. V was shortened by 2 bases and J by 7 bases, with 9 bases between the two germline ends. The V gene's germline CDR1 is SGHDN and CDR2 FVKESK. This chain's CDR3 is CASSQSGYNSPLHF. The CDR3 nucleotides are TGTGCCAGCAGCCAATCGGGGTACAATTCACCCCTCCACTTT. The entire variable domain, with the rest obtained from reference TRBV14 and TRBJ1-6, is as follows: EAGVTQFPSHSVIEKGQTVTLRCDPISGHDNLYWYRRVMGKEIKFLLHFVKESKQDESGMPNNRFLAERTGGTYSTLKVQPAELEDSGVYFCASSQSGYNSPLHFGNGTRLTVT.

This chain joins TRBV6-5 and TRBJ2-7; D uncertain. This CDR3 spans 14 amino acids. Per germline, CDR1 MNHEY and CDR2 SVGAGI. V was clipped by 4 bases and J by 7 bases, with 17 bases between them. Here the CDR3 DNA reads TGTGCCAGCAGTTTACGGCCAGAGTTGGCGGAGCAGTACTTC. As protein: CASSLRPELAEQYF.

The CDR3 nucleotides read TGTGCCAGCAGCTACCACAGGGGTAGCAATCAGCCCCAGCATTTT. This gives the protein CASSYHRGSNQPQHF. This chain joins TRBV7-8 and TRBJ1-5; 7 bases line up with TRBD1. The CDR3 runs 15 residues. Germline V gene data show CDR1 as SGHVS and CDR2 as FQNEAQ. V shed 4 bases and J 0 bases; nucleotides not matched to a gene: 3.

The chain employs TRBV5-1 and TRBJ1-1, with a weak D call TRBD1 (5 bases). Per germline, CDR1 SGHRS and CDR2 YFSETQ. Trimming removed 5 bases at V and 1 base at J, with 9 bases between. The CDR3 totals 13 residues. For the CDR3, the DNA is TGCGCCAGCAGGGGGGGGACGAACACTGAAGCTTTCTTT. Encoded protein: CASRGGTNTEAFF.

The chain couples TRBV20-1 to TRBJ2-3, with 12 bases lining up with TRBD2. The CDR3 is 17 residues long. V dropped 3 bases and J dropped 2; count of bases not matched to a gene: 9. Germline CDR1 is DFQATT and CDR2 is SNEGSKA (reference sequence). CDR3 protein: CSASSFGLAGITDTQYF. DNA for the CDR3: TGCAGTGCTAGTTCCTTTGGACTAGCGGGGATCACAGATACGCAGTATTTT.

The rearrangement uses TRBV19 and TRBJ2-3; 12 positions agree with TRBD2. CDR3 length equals 16 residues. V lost 4 bases, J lost 7 bases, and 9 bases stayed unmatched. The germline V gene has CDR1 LNHDA and CDR2 SQIVND (reference sequence). The CDR3: CASSKTSGSDVNTQYF. In DNA, the CDR3 is TGTGCCAGTAGTAAGACTAGCGGGAGCGACGTCAATACGCAGTATTTT.

The chain has TRBV4-3 and TRBJ2-5; D is uncertain. The V and J ends lost 2 bases and 1 base respectively, with 8 bases between them. CDR3 length equals 14 residues. Per germline, CDR1 LGHNA and CDR2 YSLEER. CDR3 DNA: TGCGCCAGCAGCCAACAGGACGGCCAAGAGACCCAGTACTTC. This sequence encodes CASSQQDGQETQYF.

This chain connects TRBV27 to TRBJ1-2; TRBD1 is a possible D gene (6 bases). Trimming took 2 bases from V and 7 from J, leaving 11 bases between them. From germline, CDR1 is MNHEY and CDR2 SMNVEV (reference sequence). CDR3 size: 13 residues. CDR3 in amino acids: CASSLTGRIGYTF. In DNA form, the CDR3 reads TGTGCCAGCAGTTTAACAGGGCGCATTGGCTACACCTTC.

J is TRBJ1-5 and V is TRBV2, with D perhaps matching TRBD1 (6 bases). This CDR3 is built from 15 residues. Germline V gene data show CDR1 as SNHLY and CDR2 as FYNNEI. The germline V and J ends were trimmed by 8 bases and 0 bases, with 14 bases remaining between them. DNA of the CDR3: TGTGCCAGCGGGTTACAGGGAAATAGCAATCAGCCCCAGCATTTT. Translating it yields CASGLQGNSNQPQHF. Using reference TRBV2 and TRBJ1-5 for the parts outside the CDR3, the full variable domain is EPEVTQTPSHQVTQMGQEVILRCVPISNHLYFYWYRQILGQKVEFLVSFYNNEISEKSEIFDDQFSVERPDGSNFTLKIRSTKLEDSAMYFCASGLQGNSNQPQHFGDGTRLSIL.

V usage is TRBV4-1 and J usage is TRBJ2-1; D gene ambiguous. This CDR3 is built from 13 residues. The V and J ends lost 2 bases and 8 bases respectively, with 10 bases between them. Germline values: CDR1 MGHRA, CDR2 YSYEKL. This CDR3 is CASSQLVRDEQFF. For the CDR3, the DNA is TGCGCCAGCAGCCAATTGGTTAGGGATGAGCAGTTCTTC.

The rearrangement uses TRBV5-4 and TRBJ1-2; possibly TRBD1 for D (5 bases). CDR3 length: 15 residues. Trimming cost V 1 base and J 4 bases, with 14 bases left between them. Germline assignment: CDR1 SGHNT and CDR2 YYREEE (reference sequence). The CDR3 loop is CASSLPPGGVYGYTF. CDR3 coding DNA: TGTGCCAGCAGCTTGCCCCCGGGGGGGGTCTATGGCTACACCTTC.

The chain carries TRBV5-8 and TRBJ2-7; TRBD2 matches at 10 bases. The germline V gene encodes CDR1 SGHTS and CDR2 YDEGEE. V lost 2 bases to trimming and J lost 7 bases; unmatched junction nucleotides: 12. There are 16 residues in the CDR3. The CDR3 DNA follows: TGTGCCAGCAGCTTCGCGTCAGCGGGAGGGCCCCGAGAGCAGTACTTC. It encodes CASSFASAGGPREQYF.

This chain uses TRBV5-1 with TRBJ2-2; no reliable D call. The CDR3 runs to 15 residues. Germline CDR1 and CDR2: SGHRS and YFSETQ. V shed 4 bases and J shed 3 bases, with 13 bases lying between them. As DNA, the CDR3 is TGCGCCAGCAGCCCCGGCTGGGCTGACACCGGGGAGCTGTTTTTT. Translating it yields CASSPGWADTGELFF.

This chain connects TRBV30 to TRBJ1-4; maybe TRBD1 (5 bases). Germline V gene sequence: CDR1 GTSNPN, CDR2 SVGIG (reference sequence). The germline V and J ends were trimmed by 2 bases and 5 bases, with 15 bases remaining between them. The CDR3 length is 15 residues. The CDR3 bases are TGTGCCTGGAGTATTCGCACAGGACTAAATGAAAAACTGTTTTTT. It translates to CAWSIRTGLNEKLFF. Together with reference TRBV30 and TRBJ1-4, the CDR3 gives the full variable domain: SQTIHQWPATLVQPVGSPLSLECTVEGTSNPNLYWYRQAAGRGLQLLFYSVGIGQISSEVPQNLSASRPQDRQFILSSKKLLLSDSGFYLCAWSIRTGLNEKLFFGSGTQLSVL.

The genes are TRBV12-3 or TRBV12-4 and TRBJ2-5; D remains unclear. V was pared by 7 bases and J by 5 bases, with 14 bases between. This CDR3 spans 13 amino acids. The CDR3 nucleotides read TGTGCCAGCACCCCATCTGATTCGGAGACCCAGTACTTC. Protein product: CASTPSDSETQYF.